A single sample gave rise to the 26 T cell receptor beta chains below, sequenced in a study of blood T cell repertoires in COVID-19. The method was immunoSEQ multiplex PCR; TCRdb's version includes in-frame clones alone and lacks a portion of them. The sample records 450,000 to 600,000 clones, roughly 87% being singletons. The sample consisted of PBMCs or T cells enriched from blood (not recorded which). All receptors derive from a woman under 30 who had recovered from COVID-19.

The V gene is TRBV27, the J gene TRBJ2-3, with D possibly TRBD2 on 5 matching bases. The CDR3 extends over 14 amino acids. The V gene's germline CDR1 is MNHEY and CDR2 SMNVEV (reference sequence). V shed 6 bases and J shed 1 base, with 11 bases lying between them. CDR3 sequence: CASRRAGGTDTQYF. The CDR3 DNA reads TGTGCCAGCAGACGGGCGGGCGGCACAGATACGCAGTATTTT.

This clone has more than one count but fewer than ten. The CDR3 nucleotides are TGTGCCAGCAGCCCGGGCGACAGGGAAGGTCGGGGCTACACCTTC. Protein product: CASSPGDREGRGYTF. This chain links TRBV5-6 with TRBJ1-2, with 7 bases matching TRBD1. Germline trimming cut 4 bases from V and 8 bases from J; bases unmatched to any gene: 14. CDR3 size: 15 residues. Germline V gene lookup returns CDR1 SGHDT and CDR2 YYEEEE.

The CDR3 is CASSYSPMSEQYF. The CDR3 DNA follows: TGTGCCAGCAGTTACTCCCCTATGAGCGAGCAGTACTTC. This rearrangement joins TRBV6-5 to TRBJ2-7; D is uncertain. The germline gives CDR1 MNHEY, CDR2 SVGAGI. Trimming left V 0 bases short and J 6 bases short, with 9 bases between. CDR3 length: 13 residues.

The rearrangement joins TRBV5-6 to TRBJ2-7, with D uncertain. Germline V gives CDR1 SGHDT, CDR2 YYEEEE. This CDR3 has 12 residues. The germline V and J ends were trimmed by 2 bases and 3 bases, with 6 bases remaining between them. The CDR3 DNA sequence: TGTGCCAGCAGCTTTCAATTCTACGAGCAGTACTTC. This encodes CASSFQFYEQYF.

The chain joins TRBV5-1 to TRBJ2-5; D ambiguous. V was shortened by 1 base and J by 5 bases, with 12 bases between the two germline ends. Germline V gene data show CDR1 as SGHRS and CDR2 as YFSETQ. This CDR3 is built from 14 residues. DNA of the CDR3: TGCGCCAGCAGCTTGCGGCCACCACAGGAGACCCAGTACTTC. Protein product: CASSLRPPQETQYF.

The chain employs TRBV27 and TRBJ1-4, with a weak D call TRBD1 (6 bases). The CDR3 totals 16 residues. V dropped 3 bases and J dropped 5 bases, with 16 bases sitting between them. Germline assignment: CDR1 MNHEY and CDR2 SMNVEV (reference sequence). The CDR3 loop reads CASSFAGGLKNEKLFF. The CDR3 DNA reads TGTGCCAGCAGTTTTGCGGGGGGCTTAAAGAATGAAAAACTGTTTTTT.

The chain is built from TRBV5-1 and TRBJ1-2; the match to TRBD1 covers 8 bases. CDR3 size: 14 residues. The V gene's germline CDR1 is SGHRS and CDR2 YFSETQ. V was pared by 5 bases and J by 7 bases, with 10 bases of the junction left unmatched. This CDR3 reads CASRPSGGPSGYTF. The DNA of the CDR3 is TGCGCCAGCAGACCCTCAGGGGGCCCGAGTGGCTACACCTTC. Using reference TRBV5-1 and TRBJ1-2 for the parts outside the CDR3, the full variable domain is KAGVTQTPRYLIKTRGQQVTLSCSPISGHRSVSWYQQTPGQGLQFLFEYFSETQRNKGNFPGRFSGRQFSNSRSEMNVSTLELGDSALYLCASRPSGGPSGYTFGSGTRLTVV.

V usage is TRBV11-2 and J usage is TRBJ1-2; the D gene is possibly TRBD1 (5 bases). With 4 bases removed from V and 4 bases from J, the gap between germline ends came to 19 bases. Per germline, CDR1 SGHAT and CDR2 FQNNGV. The CDR3 is made up of 16 amino acids. CDR3 in DNA: TGTGCCAGCAGCTCAGGCGGGGCAGCCTCTAGCTATGGCTACACCTTC. Its translation: CASSSGGAASSYGYTF.

The chain is built from TRBV11-2 and TRBJ2-7; D uncertain. Germline CDR1 and CDR2: SGHAT and FQNNGV. This CDR3 contains 18 residues. V lost 0 bases, J lost 0 bases, and 18 bases lay in between. The CDR3, as DNA: TGTGCCAGCAGCTTAGAGGCCTCGGCAGGCATTGACTCCTACGAGCAGTACTTC. Protein: CASSLEASAGIDSYEQYF.

The gene calls are TRBV3-1 (or the pseudogene TRBV3-2) and TRBJ1-1; D may be TRBD1 (6 bases). CDR1 and CDR2 (germline): LGHDT, YNNKEL (reference sequence). V was trimmed by 3 bases and J by 4 bases, leaving 12 bases between them. This CDR3 is built from 14 residues. The CDR3: CASSQIRGGTEAFF. The CDR3 bases are TGTGCCAGCAGCCAGATAAGGGGGGGCACTGAAGCTTTCTTT.

CDR3 nucleotides: TGCGCCAGCAGCTTCGGGGGGCTTGGTTCACCCCTCCACTTT. This codes for CASSFGGLGSPLHF. The chain couples TRBV5-1 to TRBJ1-6; the D gene is possibly TRBD1 (6 bases). The CDR3 totals 14 residues. CDR1 is SGHRS, CDR2 YFSETQ, per germline. V shed 2 bases and J shed 9 bases, with 12 bases lying between them.

The rearrangement uses TRBV7-3 and TRBJ1-1; the D gene is possibly TRBD1 (5 bases). The CDR3 runs 14 residues. The germline CDR1 and CDR2 sequences are SGHTA and FQGTGA. Trimming shortened V by 2 bases and J by 3 bases, and 10 bases separated the two germline ends. The CDR3 loop reads CASSLQGQDTEAFF. DNA of the CDR3: TGTGCCAGCAGCTTACAGGGTCAGGACACTGAAGCTTTCTTT.

The chain is built from TRBV6-5 and TRBJ1-1; TRBD1 is a possible D gene (5 bases). V was clipped by 6 bases and J by 11 bases, with 19 bases between them. The CDR3 extends over 13 amino acids. CDR1 and CDR2 from the germline V gene are MNHEY and SVGAGI. The DNA for the CDR3 is TGTGCCAGCAGCGAGGAGGGGATAGGGGCGGCTTTCTTT. This codes for CASSEEGIGAAFF.

The chain recombines TRBV4-1 with TRBJ1-3, with D uncertain. The CDR3 runs to 14 residues. Trimming cost V 1 base and J 9 bases, with 13 bases left between them. Germline assignment: CDR1 MGHRA and CDR2 YSYEKL. CDR3 sequence (DNA): TGCGCCAGCAGCCAAGTTTCTGGACTGTCCACCATATATTTT. Translating it yields CASSQVSGLSTIYF.

Note on this clone: The sample carries other DNA sequences with the same CDR3. The chain is built from TRBV3-1 (or the pseudogene TRBV3-2) and TRBJ2-1; D not certain. Germline lookup yields CDR1 LGHDT and CDR2 YNNKEL (reference sequence). This CDR3 comprises 13 residues. V shed 0 bases and J shed 7 bases, with 7 bases lying between them. The CDR3 nucleotides read TGTGCCAGCAGCCAAGATCGGTCGAATGAGCAGTTCTTC. This translates into CASSQDRSNEQFF.

This clone occurred a few times. V gene TRBV7-6 combines with J gene TRBJ2-3, with D unclear. Between the trimmed V and J ends, which lost 5 bases and 2 bases, there was a span of 5 bases. This CDR3 is built from 12 residues. Per the germline V gene, CDR1 is SGHVS and CDR2 is FNYEAQ. As DNA, the CDR3 is TGTGCCAGCAGCACATACACAGATACGCAGTATTTT. Its translation is CASSTYTDTQYF.

The V call is TRBV6-5, the J call TRBJ2-5; 9 nucleotides line up with TRBD2. V dropped 5 bases and J dropped 0; count of bases not matched to a gene: 4. Germline V gives CDR1 MNHEY, CDR2 SVGAGI. The CDR3 spans 15 residues. CDR3 amino acids: CASSQLAGYQETQYF. The CDR3 DNA reads TGTGCCAGCAGTCAACTAGCGGGTTACCAAGAGACCCAGTACTTC.

The V gene is TRBV2, the J gene TRBJ1-5; D is possibly TRBD1 (5 bases). Germline values: CDR1 SNHLY, CDR2 FYNNEI. CDR3 length: 15 amino acids. The V end was cut by 0 bases, the J end by 6 bases, with 12 bases between. The CDR3 is CASSEAGGVSQPQHF. The CDR3 region has the DNA TGTGCCAGCAGTGAAGCCGGGGGGGTAAGTCAGCCCCAGCATTTT.

The chain is built from TRBV10-3 and TRBJ1-5, with 8 positions matching TRBD1. The CDR3 length is 17 residues. V shed 3 bases and J 2 bases; nucleotides not matched to a gene: 9. Germline V lookup: CDR1 ENHRY, CDR2 SYGVKD. The CDR3 bases are TGTGCCATCAGTGAACCGCAGGGGGCGCAGGGCAATCAGCCCCAGCATTTT. This sequence encodes CAISEPQGAQGNQPQHF.

The chain employs TRBV30 and TRBJ2-3; 9 bases agree with TRBD2. V trimming: 3 bases; J trimming: 5 bases; junction bases outside the gene matches: 0. The CDR3 contains 12 residues. Germline V gives CDR1 GTSNPN, CDR2 SVGIG (reference sequence). The CDR3 DNA reads as TGTGCCTGGAGGCGGGGGGGAGATACGCAGTATTTT. Protein sequence: CAWRRGGDTQYF.

The gene calls are TRBV5-1 and TRBJ1-2, with D perhaps matching TRBD1 (5 bases). V was shortened by 0 bases and J by 6 bases, with 9 bases between the two germline ends. The CDR3 extends over 13 amino acids. Germline assignment: CDR1 SGHRS and CDR2 YFSETQ. CDR3 DNA sequence: TGCGCCAGCAGCTTGGGAGGGGAGGATGGCTACACCTTC. It encodes CASSLGGEDGYTF.

This chain uses TRBV13 with TRBJ2-2; 7 bases are a match to TRBD1. Looked up from germline, CDR1 is PRHDT and CDR2 is FYEKMQ (reference sequence). V shed 6 bases and J 6 bases; nucleotides not matched to a gene: 7. This CDR3 is built from 14 residues. The CDR3 here is CASSIGQDAGELFF. CDR3 coding DNA: TGTGCCAGCAGTATTGGACAGGACGCCGGGGAGCTGTTTTTT.

This rearrangement joins TRBV19 to TRBJ1-5; 7 nucleotides line up with TRBD1. CDR3 length: 13 amino acids. Trimming cost V 6 bases and J 4 bases; bases outside gene matches: 3. Per germline, CDR1 LNHDA and CDR2 SQIVND (reference sequence). The CDR3 nucleotides are TGTGCCAGTAGATGGGACAGAAATCAGCCCCAGCATTTT. Encoded protein: CASRWDRNQPQHF.

This clone was counted once. The gene calls are TRBV12-3 or TRBV12-4 and TRBJ2-1, with D possibly matching TRBD2 (5 bases). Trimming removed 3 bases at V and 13 bases at J, with 10 bases between. This CDR3 spans 11 amino acids. The CDR3 here is CASSFGMYQFF. The DNA for the CDR3 is TGTGCCAGCAGTTTCGGGATGTACCAGTTCTTC.

The chain recombines TRBV10-3 with TRBJ2-1, with 11 nucleotides matching TRBD2. The V gene's germline CDR1 is ENHRY and CDR2 SYGVKD. This CDR3 region has 13 residues. Losses at the gene ends were 6 bases for V and 5 bases for J; bases not matched to a gene: 0. The CDR3 loop reads CAIRTSGDNEQFF. The DNA for the CDR3 is TGTGCCATCAGGACTAGCGGGGACAATGAGCAGTTCTTC.

The CDR3 DNA is TGTGCCAGCAGGCTAACTAGCGGTTCCTACAATGAGCAGTTCTTC. Its protein is CASRLTSGSYNEQFF. This chain uses TRBV6-5 with TRBJ2-1; 8 bases match TRBD2. CDR1 is MNHEY and CDR2 is SVGAGI in the germline V gene. The CDR3 totals 15 residues. The V and J ends lost 6 bases and 1 base, in that order; junction bases with no gene match: 5.